These T cell receptor beta chains were read from a single sample in a study of OX40 agonist ivuxolimab in advanced cancers. Clones were sequenced by immunoSEQ multiplex PCR, and TCRdb holds only the in-frame ones, with some missing. The table has more than 45,000 clones, over 80% seen once; the top ten hold approximately 3.1%. The sample was CD4+ or CD8+ T cells sorted from blood, taken in a trial of the OX40 agonist ivuxolimab. The receptors stem from an adult with an advanced solid tumor such as melanoma, head and neck, liver or kidney cancer. The CDR3 runs from the conserved cysteine through the conserved F or W. A D gene is named only where the DNA matches it firmly. Expanded clones are given a class, and other clones once, few, many or no size at all.

>-|-|TRBJ1-3|TRBV6-5
TGTGCCAGCAGTTACTCTTCAAACTCTGGAAACACCATATATTTT
CASSYSSNSGNTIYF
>few|TRBD2|TRBJ2-2|TRBV9
TGTGCCAGCAGCGTAGGTGTGGGACTAGTGTCTAAGGGCTCCGGGGAGCTGTTTTTT
CASSVGVGLVSKGSGELFF
>few|-|TRBJ1-2|TRBV10-3
TGTGCCGCCGCGTCACCAGGGACGACTAACTATGGCTACACCTTC
CAAASPGTTNYGYTF
>-|-|TRBJ1-1|TRBV6-5
TGTGCCAGCAGTTACGGCGCGGGTGAAGCTTTCTTT
CASSYGAGEAFF
>-|-|TRBJ1-5|TRBV7-8
TGTGCCAGCAGCTTAGAAGGGGGACTGGGCAATCAGCCCCAGCATTTT
CASSLEGGLGNQPQHF
>few|-|TRBJ2-7|TRBV30
TGTGCCTGGAGTGGGAGGGAGAATCCTACCTACGAGCAGTACTTC
CAWSGRENPTYEQYF
>-|-|TRBJ1-3|TRBV7-9
TGTGCCAGCAGCCCGTACACCAGTCTAGTCTCTGGAAACACCATATATTTT
CASSPYTSLVSGNTIYF
>-|-|TRBJ1-2|TRBV7-8
TGTGCCAGCAGCCCACATCGGACAGATGGCTACACCTTC
CASSPHRTDGYTF
>few|-|TRBJ2-2|TRBV7-3
TGTGCCAGCAGTGAGAACACCGGGGAGCTGTTTTTT
CASSENTGELFF
>-|-|TRBJ1-6|TRBV7-9
TGTGCCAGCAGCTTAGACGTTTCACCCCTCCACTTT
CASSLDVSPLHF
>-|-|TRBJ1-2|TRBV5-1
TGCGCCAGCAGCTTGGGGGTCGTAGGGAGCGGCTACACCTTC
CASSLGVVGSGYTF
>few|-|TRBJ2-7|TRBV6-5
TGTGCCAGCAGCTGGACGGTCCAATCCTACGAGCAGTACTTC
CASSWTVQSYEQYF
>-|TRBD2|TRBJ2-5|TRBV7-2
TGTGCCAGCAGCAAAACGGGGGGGATTCAAGAGACCCAGTACTTC
CASSKTGGIQETQYF
>-|-|TRBJ1-5|TRBV7-2
TGTGCCAGCAGCTTAGCGGGGAGCCAGCCCCAGCATTTT
CASSLAGSQPQHF
>-|-|TRBJ2-7|TRBV25-1
TGTGCCAGCAGGGAGACTACAGGGTTCGGCGAGCAGTACTTC
CASRETTGFGEQYF
>-|-|TRBJ1-1|TRBV9
TGTGCCAGCAGCGTAGAGGCAGCAACCACTGAAGCTTTCTTT
CASSVEAATTEAFF
>-|-|TRBJ2-3|TRBV4-3
TGCGCCAGCAGCTTTTCCCCGGGGGGCACAGATACGCAGTATTTT
CASSFSPGGTDTQYF
>-|-|TRBJ2-7|TRBV18
TGTGCCAGCTCACCCGATCAATACGAGCAGTACTTC
CASSPDQYEQYF
>-|-|TRBJ2-5|TRBV7-8
TGTGCCAGCAGCTTAGCAGGGCTCCAAGAGACCCAGTACTTC
CASSLAGLQETQYF
>once|-|TRBJ1-4|TRBV27
TGTGCCAGCAGGTCGGTTGGAACTAATGAAAAACTGTTTTTT
CASRSVGTNEKLFF
>-|-|TRBJ1-1|TRBV28
TGTGCCAGCAGTTTAATAGTACAGGGTTACACGAACACTGAAGCTTTCTTT
CASSLIVQGYTNTEAFF
>-|TRBD1|TRBJ1-1|TRBV20-1
TGCAGGGCCAGGGGGCCGGCTGAAGCTTTCTTT
CRARGPAEAFF
>-|-|TRBJ2-7|TRBV5-6
TGTGCCAGCAGCTACCGCAGGGCCTCCTACGAGCAGTACTTC
CASSYRRASYEQYF
>-|TRBD2|TRBJ2-7|TRBV7-2
TGTGCCAGCAGCTTGACTAGCGGGGATCTCTACGAGCAGTACTTC
CASSLTSGDLYEQYF
>-|-|TRBJ2-3|TRBV6-1
TGTGCCAGCAGTGAAGGAACTAGCACAGATACGCAGTATTTT
CASSEGTSTDTQYF
>-|TRBD1|TRBJ1-1|TRBV9
TGTGCCAGCAGTCGACAGGGGGTTAACACTGAAGCTTTCTTT
CASSRQGVNTEAFF
>-|-|TRBJ1-2|TRBV7-9
TGTGCCAGCAGCTCGGCCAGGGTGGGCTATGGCTACACCTTC
CASSSARVGYGYTF
>once|TRBD1|TRBJ2-3|TRBV13
TGTGCCAGCGGAACCAGACAGGGAAAGGTCACAGATACGCAGTATTTT
CASGTRQGKVTDTQYF
>-|-|TRBJ2-7|TRBV6-4
TGTGCCAGCAGTGACGGCAGCGAGGGGGCCTACGAGCAGTACTTC
CASSDGSEGAYEQYF
>-|TRBD1|TRBJ1-4|TRBV9
TGTGCCAGCAGCGAACGGACAGGGATCGATGAAAAACTGTTTTTT
CASSERTGIDEKLFF
>-|-|TRBJ1-1|TRBV6-5
TGTGCCAGCAGTTGGGGGCACGGGGCTAACACTGAAGCTTTCTTT
CASSWGHGANTEAFF
>-|-|TRBJ2-3|TRBV11-2
TGTGCCAGCAGCCAAAGTACAGATACGCAGTATTTT
CASSQSTDTQYF
>-|-|TRBJ2-5|TRBV6-5
TGTGCCAGCAATACGGGATCCTCAAGGGGGACCCAGTACTTC
CASNTGSSRGTQYF
>-|-|TRBJ1-5|TRBV18
TGTGCCAGCTCAACAGGGAGAGATCAGCCCCAGCATTTT
CASSTGRDQPQHF
>-|TRBD1|TRBJ2-5|TRBV18
TGTGCCAGCTCACCTAACAGGGGGCGTTCCACGGGGCAAGAGACCCAGTACTTC
CASSPNRGRSTGQETQYF
>-|-|TRBJ2-2|TRBV5-1
TGCGCCAGCAGCGAAAACAGGCCGAACACCGGGGAGCTGTTTTTT
CASSENRPNTGELFF
>-|-|TRBJ2-3|TRBV4-3
TGCGCCAGCAGCCAAGATAACTACGAACGGGCAGATACGCAGTATTTT
CASSQDNYERADTQYF
>-|TRBD1|TRBJ2-5|TRBV29-1
TGCAGCGTTAGTAGGGGGCGCCCCCGTCCAGAGACCCAGTACTTC
CSVSRGRPRPETQYF
>-|-|TRBJ2-3|TRBV2
TGTGCCAGCAGTGAAAGGACTAGCACAGATACGCAGTATTTT
CASSERTSTDTQYF
>-|-|TRBJ1-2|TRBV4-1
TGCGCCAGCAGCCAAGATCGATCGGGTGGCTACACCTTC
CASSQDRSGGYTF
>-|TRBD1|TRBJ1-3|TRBV18
TGTGCCAGCTCACCGAGCGGGACAGGGTTGAACACCATATATTTT
CASSPSGTGLNTIYF
>-|-|TRBJ2-7|TRBV7-2
TGTGCCAGCAGCCCCCTTCAGGCCTCCTACGAGCAGTACTTC
CASSPLQASYEQYF
>once|-|TRBJ2-7|TRBV7-2
TGTGCCAGCAGCTTAGCCCGTCTCGGATACGAGCAGTACTTC
CASSLARLGYEQYF
>-|TRBD1|TRBJ1-4|TRBV13
TGTGCCAGCAGCTCAGGGGGGGTTGGTAATGAAAAACTGTTTTTT
CASSSGGVGNEKLFF
>-|TRBD1|TRBJ2-7|TRBV2
TGTGCCAGCATCGTAAGACAGGGGGCGGGGGAGCAGTACTTC
CASIVRQGAGEQYF
>-|-|TRBJ2-2|TRBV11-3
TGTGCCAGCAGCTCCCAAGGTTTATTGGGCGCCGGGGAGCTGTTTTTT
CASSSQGLLGAGELFF
>-|TRBD1|TRBJ1-5|TRBV7-6
TGTGCCAGCAGCTCCGTACAGGGGAATCAGCCCCAGCATTTT
CASSSVQGNQPQHF
>-|TRBD2|TRBJ2-5|TRBV5-1
TGCGCCAGCAGCTTGTTTGGCATTACCGGGACTAGGGCAGAGACCCAGTACTTC
CASSLFGITGTRAETQYF
>-|TRBD2|TRBJ2-3|TRBV4-2
TGTGCCAGCAGCCGTCTTAGCGGGGCTAGCACAGATACGCAGTATTTT
CASSRLSGASTDTQYF
>-|-|TRBJ1-3|TRBV21-1
TGTGCCAGCAGCAAATTTGAGGGAGTTTTGAACACCATATATTTT
CASSKFEGVLNTIYF
>-|-|TRBJ1-2|TRBV11-3
TGTGCCAGCAGTACAAGGGATATATCTAACTATGGCTACACCTTC
CASSTRDISNYGYTF
>few|TRBD2|TRBJ2-7|TRBV5-1
TGCGCCAGCAGCTTGACCGGGGGGATCTACGAGCAGTACTTC
CASSLTGGIYEQYF